A selection of T cell receptor beta chains follows, all from one sample in a study of cytomegalovirus exposure and HLA in healthy donors. Some clones are missing from TCRdb's copy, which holds only in-frame ones; the method was immunoSEQ multiplex PCR. The table has more than 80,000 clones, under 80% seen once. The sample taken for sequencing was PBMCs. The receptors stem from a woman in her 50s in good health and CMV-seropositive. Each CDR3 is given with its conserved first and last residue. The D gene is left open where the match is weak. Size is omitted from some rows. Given values are once, few, many or a class for expanded clones.

clone_size: NA
j_call: TRBJ1-4
v_call: TRBV9
d_call: TRBD1
cdr3_aa: CASSLSSSGQNEKLFF
cdr3_nt: TGTGCCAGCAGCCTCAGTAGTTCGGGACAGAATGAAAAACTGTTTTTT

clone_size: NA
j_call: TRBJ1-2
v_call: TRBV18
d_call: NA
cdr3_aa: CASSPPAARVGYGYTF
cdr3_nt: TGTGCCAGCTCACCACCGGCGGCCAGGGTCGGCTATGGCTACACCTTC

clone_size: few
j_call: TRBJ1-5
v_call: TRBV28
d_call: NA
cdr3_aa: CASDWGRNQPQHF
cdr3_nt: TGTGCCAGCGATTGGGGGCGAAATCAGCCCCAGCATTTT

clone_size: few
j_call: TRBJ2-1
v_call: TRBV20-1
d_call: TRBD2
cdr3_aa: CSAATSLEQFF
cdr3_nt: TGCAGTGCAGCGACTAGCTTGGAGCAGTTCTTC

clone_size: once
j_call: TRBJ1-5
v_call: TRBV18
d_call: NA
cdr3_aa: CASSPNQNNQPQHF
cdr3_nt: TGTGCCAGCTCACCTAATCAGAACAATCAGCCCCAGCATTTT

clone_size: few
j_call: TRBJ1-1
v_call: TRBV6-5
d_call: NA
cdr3_aa: CASRGGNTEAFF
cdr3_nt: TGTGCCAGCAGGGGAGGGAACACTGAAGCTTTCTTT

clone_size: NA
j_call: TRBJ1-2
v_call: TRBV28
d_call: TRBD1
cdr3_aa: CASSFGTDYYYGYTF
cdr3_nt: TGTGCCAGCAGTTTCGGGACAGACTACTACTATGGCTACACCTTC

clone_size: NA
j_call: TRBJ2-7
v_call: TRBV6-1
d_call: NA
cdr3_aa: CASSEAPGAHYEQYF
cdr3_nt: TGTGCCAGCAGTGAAGCGCCAGGGGCCCACTACGAGCAGTACTTC

clone_size: once
j_call: TRBJ2-5
v_call: TRBV28
d_call: TRBD2
cdr3_aa: CASSLMGGNEETQYF
cdr3_nt: TGTGCCAGCAGTTTAATGGGGGGGAATGAAGAGACCCAGTACTTC

clone_size: many
j_call: TRBJ2-3
v_call: TRBV4-2
d_call: NA
cdr3_aa: CASKPQVRTDTQYF
cdr3_nt: TGTGCCAGCAAACCTCAGGTGCGCACAGATACGCAGTATTTT

clone_size: NA
j_call: TRBJ2-1
v_call: TRBV9
d_call: TRBD2
cdr3_aa: CASSPREATNEQFF
cdr3_nt: TGTGCCAGCAGCCCACGGGAGGCCACCAATGAGCAGTTCTTC

clone_size: NA
j_call: TRBJ2-7
v_call: TRBV28
d_call: NA
cdr3_aa: CASSSRQGLYEQYF
cdr3_nt: TGTGCCAGCAGTTCCCGGCAGGGGCTCTACGAGCAGTACTTC

clone_size: NA
j_call: TRBJ1-2
v_call: TRBV5-1
d_call: NA
cdr3_aa: CASSLEGVMVYTF
cdr3_nt: TGCGCCAGCAGCTTGGAGGGGGTGATGGTCTACACCTTC

clone_size: NA
j_call: TRBJ2-1
v_call: TRBV13
d_call: TRBD2
cdr3_aa: CASKLHGTRGFGGEQFF
cdr3_nt: TGTGCCAGCAAGCTTCATGGGACTAGGGGGTTTGGGGGTGAGCAGTTCTTC

clone_size: NA
j_call: TRBJ2-2
v_call: TRBV4-2
d_call: TRBD1
cdr3_aa: CASSQREQGAGELFF
cdr3_nt: TGTGCCAGCAGCCAAAGGGAACAGGGGGCCGGGGAGCTGTTTTTT

clone_size: NA
j_call: TRBJ1-2
v_call: TRBV19
d_call: NA
cdr3_aa: CASSIVPQNYGYTF
cdr3_nt: TGTGCCAGTAGTATAGTTCCACAGAACTATGGCTACACCTTC

clone_size: NA
j_call: TRBJ1-5
v_call: TRBV6-6
d_call: NA
cdr3_aa: CASSGRGTQPQHF
cdr3_nt: TGTGCCAGCAGTGGCAGGGGCACCCAGCCCCAGCATTTT

clone_size: NA
j_call: TRBJ1-2
v_call: TRBV4-3
d_call: TRBD1
cdr3_aa: CASSPGQGTNYGYTF
cdr3_nt: TGCGCCAGCAGCCCTGGACAGGGGACCAACTATGGCTACACCTTC

clone_size: NA
j_call: TRBJ1-6
v_call: TRBV6-5
d_call: NA
cdr3_aa: CASSYQGGSPLHF
cdr3_nt: TGTGCCAGCAGTTACCAGGGCGGTTCACCCCTCCACTTT

clone_size: NA
j_call: TRBJ2-7
v_call: TRBV4-3
d_call: NA
cdr3_aa: CASSQGRGLSYEQYF
cdr3_nt: TGCGCCAGCAGCCAAGGTCGGGGTTTATCCTACGAGCAGTACTTC

clone_size: NA
j_call: TRBJ1-4
v_call: TRBV28
d_call: NA
cdr3_aa: CASSLDSATNEKLFF
cdr3_nt: TGTGCCAGCAGCCTCGACAGTGCCACTAATGAAAAACTGTTTTTT

clone_size: NA
j_call: TRBJ2-5
v_call: TRBV6-1
d_call: TRBD1
cdr3_aa: CASSAKTGEAETQYF
cdr3_nt: TGTGCCAGCAGTGCCAAGACAGGGGAAGCAGAGACCCAGTACTTC

clone_size: few
j_call: TRBJ2-3
v_call: TRBV5-1
d_call: NA
cdr3_aa: CASSLDPTGISTDTQYF
cdr3_nt: TGCGCCAGCAGCTTGGATCCCACAGGGATAAGCACAGATACGCAGTATTTT

clone_size: few
j_call: TRBJ2-7
v_call: TRBV5-6
d_call: TRBD1
cdr3_aa: CASSYRGVYEQYF
cdr3_nt: TGTGCCAGCAGTTACAGGGGGGTCTACGAGCAGTACTTC

clone_size: NA
j_call: TRBJ1-1
v_call: TRBV2
d_call: TRBD1
cdr3_aa: CASSLGQGGSEAFF
cdr3_nt: TGTGCCAGCAGTTTGGGACAGGGCGGCTCTGAAGCTTTCTTT

clone_size: once
j_call: TRBJ1-3
v_call: TRBV18
d_call: TRBD1
cdr3_aa: CASSLKDRVSGNTIYF
cdr3_nt: TGTGCCAGCTCACTCAAGGACAGGGTCTCTGGAAACACCATATATTTT

clone_size: NA
j_call: TRBJ2-1
v_call: TRBV11-2
d_call: TRBD1
cdr3_aa: CASSRISVRGPLPINEQFF
cdr3_nt: TGTGCCAGCAGCCGAATCTCGGTCAGGGGGCCCCTTCCGATCAATGAGCAGTTCTTC

clone_size: few
j_call: TRBJ1-2
v_call: TRBV4-3
d_call: NA
cdr3_aa: CASSSRRGTGYTF
cdr3_nt: TGCGCCAGCAGCTCGCGAAGGGGGACGGGCTACACCTTC

clone_size: NA
j_call: TRBJ2-1
v_call: TRBV7-2
d_call: TRBD2
cdr3_aa: CASSLYAGGYNEQFF
cdr3_nt: TGTGCCAGCAGCTTATACGCGGGGGGATACAATGAGCAGTTCTTC

clone_size: NA
j_call: TRBJ1-5
v_call: TRBV28
d_call: NA
cdr3_aa: CASSSSDSSNQPQHF
cdr3_nt: TGTGCCAGCAGTTCCTCGGACAGCTCCAATCAGCCCCAGCATTTT

clone_size: NA
j_call: TRBJ2-3
v_call: TRBV10-3
d_call: NA
cdr3_aa: CAIRQTGQPGDTQYF
cdr3_nt: TGTGCCATCAGACAGACAGGCCAACCGGGAGATACGCAGTATTTT

clone_size: NA
j_call: TRBJ1-5
v_call: TRBV19
d_call: TRBD1
cdr3_aa: CASTRGQGASNQPQHF
cdr3_nt: TGTGCCAGTACGAGGGGACAGGGGGCGAGCAATCAGCCCCAGCATTTT

clone_size: NA
j_call: TRBJ1-1
v_call: TRBV2
d_call: NA
cdr3_aa: CASRRGGVGHTEAFF
cdr3_nt: TGTGCCAGCCGGAGGGGGGGCGTGGGGCACACTGAAGCTTTCTTT

clone_size: NA
j_call: TRBJ2-3
v_call: TRBV4-2
d_call: TRBD2
cdr3_aa: CASSQEVGTSFTDTQYF
cdr3_nt: TGTGCCAGCAGCCAAGAGGTTGGGACTAGTTTTACAGATACGCAGTATTTT

clone_size: few
j_call: TRBJ2-7
v_call: TRBV7-9
d_call: NA
cdr3_aa: CASSQRFGGPSSYEQYF
cdr3_nt: TGTGCCAGCAGCCAACGGTTCGGGGGACCATCCTCCTACGAGCAGTACTTC

clone_size: NA
j_call: TRBJ1-1
v_call: TRBV6-1
d_call: NA
cdr3_aa: CASRTHMNTEAFF
cdr3_nt: TGTGCCAGCAGGACACACATGAACACTGAAGCTTTCTTT